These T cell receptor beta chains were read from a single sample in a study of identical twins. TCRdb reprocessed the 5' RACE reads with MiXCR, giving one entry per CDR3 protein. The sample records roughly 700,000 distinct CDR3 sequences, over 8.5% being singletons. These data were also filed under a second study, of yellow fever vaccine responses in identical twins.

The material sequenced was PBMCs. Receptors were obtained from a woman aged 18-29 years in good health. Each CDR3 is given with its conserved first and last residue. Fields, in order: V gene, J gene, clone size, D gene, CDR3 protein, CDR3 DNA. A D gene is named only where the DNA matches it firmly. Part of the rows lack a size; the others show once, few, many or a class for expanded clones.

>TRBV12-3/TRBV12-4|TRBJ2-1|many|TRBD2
CASRIAGGAYNEQFF
TGTGCCAGCAGAATAGCGGGAGGGGCCTACAATGAGCAGTTCTTC
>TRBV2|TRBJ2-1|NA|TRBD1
CASSTGTGAYNEQFF
TGTGCCAGCAGTACCGGGACAGGGGCCTACAATGAGCAGTTCTTC
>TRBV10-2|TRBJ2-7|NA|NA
CASSVLDYEQYF
TGCGCCAGCAGTGTACTAGACTACGAGCAGTACTTC
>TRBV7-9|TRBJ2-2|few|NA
CASSMTVTGELFF
TGTGCCAGCAGCATGACGGTCACCGGGGAGCTGTTTTTT
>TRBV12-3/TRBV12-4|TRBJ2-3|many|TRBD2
CASSLVSGGSVTQYF
TGTGCCAGCAGTTTAGTCAGCGGGGGATCTGTTACGCAGTATTTT
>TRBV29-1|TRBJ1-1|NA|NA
CSVGRQNTEAFF
TGCAGCGTTGGCAGGCAGAACACTGAAGCTTTCTTT
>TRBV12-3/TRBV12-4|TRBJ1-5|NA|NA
CASSLEQGPQHF
TGTGCCAGCAGCCTCGAACAGGGGCCCCAGCATTTT
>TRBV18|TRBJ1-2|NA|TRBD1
CASSILSAGTGSYGYTF
TGTGCCAGCTCAATACTATCTGCCGGGACAGGGTCCTATGGCTACACCTTC
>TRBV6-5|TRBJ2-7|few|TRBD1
CASSYSGTGGLEQYF
TGTGCCAGCAGTTACTCGGGGACAGGGGGCCTCGAGCAGTACTTC
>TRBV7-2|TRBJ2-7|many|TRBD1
CASSFVQTGSYEQYF
TGTGCCAGCAGCTTTGTCCAGACAGGGTCCTACGAGCAGTACTTC
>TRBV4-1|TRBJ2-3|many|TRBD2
CASSQDRLAGSPDTQYF
TGCGCCAGCAGCCAAGATCGGCTAGCGGGTAGTCCAGATACGCAGTATTTT